This TCR beta chain was retrieved from a study of blood T cell repertoires in COVID-19. Study-level information: Specimens from acute and convalescent COVID-19 originated in the United States, Italy and Spain.

Participant-reported clinical history was the basis for cohort assignment. The germline V gene has CDR1 LNHDA and CDR2 SQIVND (reference sequence). Germline trimming cut 6 bases from V and 8 bases from J; bases unmatched to any gene: 10. The CDR3 extends over 14 amino acids. Some clones are missing from TCRdb's copy, which holds only in-frame ones; the method was immunoSEQ multiplex PCR. The sample includes 300,000 or so clones, under 90% of them seen just once. Sequencing was performed on PBMCs or T cells enriched from blood (not recorded which). V usage is TRBV19 and J usage is TRBJ1-2; 9 positions match TRBD1. The sequence was collected from a woman aged 18-35 years who had recovered from COVID-19. The CDR3 spells CASSIAGTGKGYTF. The DNA of the CDR3 is TGTGCCAGTAGCATTGCGGGGACAGGGAAAGGCTACACCTTC.